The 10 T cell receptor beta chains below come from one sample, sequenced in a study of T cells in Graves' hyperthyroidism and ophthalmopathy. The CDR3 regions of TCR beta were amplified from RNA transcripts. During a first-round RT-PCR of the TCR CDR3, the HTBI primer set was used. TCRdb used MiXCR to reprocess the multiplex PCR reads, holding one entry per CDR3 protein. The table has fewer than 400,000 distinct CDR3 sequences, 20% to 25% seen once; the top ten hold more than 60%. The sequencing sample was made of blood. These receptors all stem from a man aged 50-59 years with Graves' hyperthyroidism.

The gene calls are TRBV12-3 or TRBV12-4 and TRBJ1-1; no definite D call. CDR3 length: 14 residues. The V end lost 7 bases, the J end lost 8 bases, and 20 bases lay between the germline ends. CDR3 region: CASNSLDRTGEAFF. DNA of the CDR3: TGTGCCAGCAATTCCCTTGATAGGACGGGGGAAGCTTTCTTT.

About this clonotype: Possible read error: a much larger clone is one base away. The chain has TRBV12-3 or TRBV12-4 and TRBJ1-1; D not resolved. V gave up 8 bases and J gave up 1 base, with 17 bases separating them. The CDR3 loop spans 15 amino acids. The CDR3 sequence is CASGAPIGENTEAFF. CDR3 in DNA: TGTGCCAGCGGTGCCCCGATTGGTGAGAACACTGAAGCTTTCTTT.

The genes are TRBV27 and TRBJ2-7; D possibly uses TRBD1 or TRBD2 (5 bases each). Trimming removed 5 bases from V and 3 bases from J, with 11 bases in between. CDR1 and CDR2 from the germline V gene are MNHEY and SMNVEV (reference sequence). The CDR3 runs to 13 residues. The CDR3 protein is CASSAGTNYEQYF. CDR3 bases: TGTGCCAGCAGTGCCGGGACGAACTACGAGCAGTACTTC.

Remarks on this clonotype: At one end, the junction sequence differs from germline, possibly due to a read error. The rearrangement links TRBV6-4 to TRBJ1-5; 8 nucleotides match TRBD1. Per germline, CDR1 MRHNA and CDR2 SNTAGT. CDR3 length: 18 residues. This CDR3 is CASSYSAPQQGGNQPQHF. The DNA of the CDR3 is TGTGCCAGCAGTTACTCGGCGCCGCAACAGGGGGGCAATCAGCCCCAGCATTTT.

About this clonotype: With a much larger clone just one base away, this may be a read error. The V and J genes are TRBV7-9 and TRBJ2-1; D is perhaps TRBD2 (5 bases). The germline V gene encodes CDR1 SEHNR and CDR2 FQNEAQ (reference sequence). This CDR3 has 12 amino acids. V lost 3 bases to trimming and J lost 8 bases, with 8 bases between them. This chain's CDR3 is CASSFGVHEQFF. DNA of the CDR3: TGTGCCAGCAGCTTCGGGGTACATGAGCAGTTCTTC.

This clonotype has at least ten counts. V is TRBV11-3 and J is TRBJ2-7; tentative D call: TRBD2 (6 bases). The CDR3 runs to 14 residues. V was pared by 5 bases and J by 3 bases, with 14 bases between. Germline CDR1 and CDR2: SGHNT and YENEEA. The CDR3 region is CASSRSGRDYEQYF. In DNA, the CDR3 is TGTGCCAGCAGCCGTAGCGGTCGCGACTACGAGCAGTACTTC.

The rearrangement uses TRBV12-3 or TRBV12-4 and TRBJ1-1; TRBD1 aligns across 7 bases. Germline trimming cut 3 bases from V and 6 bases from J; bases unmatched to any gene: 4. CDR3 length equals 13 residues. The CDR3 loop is CASSFLRGPEAFF. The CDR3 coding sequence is TGTGCCAGCAGTTTTTTGAGGGGGCCTGAAGCTTTCTTT.

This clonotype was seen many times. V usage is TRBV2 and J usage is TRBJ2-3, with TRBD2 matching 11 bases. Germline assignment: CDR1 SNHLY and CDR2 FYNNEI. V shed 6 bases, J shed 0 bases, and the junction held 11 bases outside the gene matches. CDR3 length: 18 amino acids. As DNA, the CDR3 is TGTGCCAGCAGCGGCTTAAGAGGACTAGCGGGTAGCACAGATACGCAGTATTTT. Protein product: CASSGLRGLAGSTDTQYF. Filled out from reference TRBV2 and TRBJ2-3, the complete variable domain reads EPEVTQTPSHQVTQMGQEVILRCVPISNHLYFYWYRQILGQKVEFLVSFYNNEISEKSEIFDDQFSVERPDGSNFTLKIRSTKLEDSAMYFCASSGLRGLAGSTDTQYFGPGTRLTVL.

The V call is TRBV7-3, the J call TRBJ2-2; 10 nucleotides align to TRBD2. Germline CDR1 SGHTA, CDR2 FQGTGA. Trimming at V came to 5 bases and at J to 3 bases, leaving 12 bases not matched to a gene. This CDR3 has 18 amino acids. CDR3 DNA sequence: TGTGCCAGCAGCGTGAGAGCGGGAGGGCTGGCCCACACCGGGGAGCTGTTTTTT. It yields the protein CASSVRAGGLAHTGELFF. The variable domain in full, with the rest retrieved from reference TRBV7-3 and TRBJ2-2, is GAGVSQTPSNKVTEKGKYVELRCDPISGHTALYWYRQSLGQGPEFLIYFQGTGAADDSGLPNDRFFAVRPEGSVSTLKIQRTERGDSAVYLCASSVRAGGLAHTGELFFGEGSRLTVL.

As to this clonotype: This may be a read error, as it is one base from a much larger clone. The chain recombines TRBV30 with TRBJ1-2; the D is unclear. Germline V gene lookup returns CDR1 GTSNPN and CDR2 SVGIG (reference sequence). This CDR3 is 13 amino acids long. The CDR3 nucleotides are TGTGCCTGGGGTGTACTAGCTAACTATGGCTACACCTTC. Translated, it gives CAWGVLANYGYTF.